This T cell receptor (beta chain) was sequenced during a study of early T cells in non-severe SARS-CoV-2 infection. About the research overall: The input, bulk RNA from unsorted whole blood, was sequenced, and chains were unpaired. Study findings and constraints: Matching against VDJdb likely underestimated virus-specific expansions, favoring anti-spike CD8.

TCRdb re-derived calls from the 5' RACE reads in MiXCR, one entry per CDR3 protein. Found here are 80,000 to 95,000 distinct CDR3 sequences, around a sixth of them singletons; the top ten hold 4.5% to 6.5%. Concerning this clonotype itself: Its antigen is not known.

This clonotype was obtained from an adult who was a healthcare worker with PCR-confirmed SARS-CoV-2 infection or an uninfected control (not recorded which). This material consisted of whole blood, taken at baseline.

CDR3 sequence (DNA): TGTGCCAGCAGCTTGGGACAGGGGGCCGATGAGCAGTTCTTC. Protein sequence: CASSLGQGADEQFF. The chain employs TRBV13 and TRBJ2-1; 12 bases are a match to TRBD1. The CDR3 contains 14 residues. Germline CDR1 PRHDT, CDR2 FYEKMQ (reference sequence). V dropped 3 bases and J dropped 8; count of bases not matched to a gene: 2. The entire variable domain, with the rest obtained from reference TRBV13 and TRBJ2-1, is as follows: AAGVIQSPRHLIKEKRETATLKCYPIPRHDTVYWYQQGPGQDPQFLISFYEKMQSDKGSIPDRFSAQQFSDYHSELNMSSLELGDSALYFCASSLGQGADEQFFGPGTRLTVL.